This T cell receptor (beta chain) was obtained from a study of cytotoxic CD8 clonotypes in ibrutinib-treated CLL (dated by TCRdb to the early 2020s). Looking at the study overall: The cohort included approximately 15 treatment-naive and approximately eleven relapsed/refractory patients; about 18 were IGHV unmutated. Responses were partial in some 24 patients and complete in 2; after median around 65 months follow-up, about 15 stayed in remission and some twelve progressed. Response samples were taken after a median of approximately eleven months on treatment, ranging from about 6 to 36 months. An average of 255,043 productive templates and approximately 90,000 productive rearrangements was obtained per sample. Longitudinal samples were obtainable from 26 of the 86 participants in the trial. Cryopreserved peripheral blood mononuclear cells were obtained before treatment, at response, and at either sustained remission or disease progression. Every sample from remission and from progressive disease was obtained while the patients were still on ibrutinib.

Details on this clone: Its antigen specificity is not known. Base-call qualities are not available, and no considerably larger clone is one nucleotide away.

In light of the paper, this sample's time point label describes: progressive disease on ibrutinib. For TCR beta library preparation, around 1.8 micrograms of genomic DNA were extracted from the cryopreserved PBMCs. Longitudinal blood samples from CLL patients on ibrutinib monotherapy underwent high-throughput TCR beta sequencing. The patients took part in an open-label, single-center phase 2 trial of ibrutinib monotherapy. A MiSeq instrument was used for deep resolution sequencing, which targeted depths ranging from 1 in 1 million up to 1 in 200,000 T cells, with coverage averaging 10x for each clonotype. The immunoSEQ hsTCRB Kit was used to generate the TCR beta libraries. In the original analysis: ImmunoSEQ Data Assistant and ImmunoSEQ Analyzer were used for data analysis, and V, D and J genes were assigned according to IMGT definitions. Clonality was computed as one minus normalized Shannon entropy of productive rearrangement frequencies, ranging from 0 to 1. Only overrepresented clonotypes making up at least 0.05% of the repertoire of each patient were included in the public clonotype analysis. About a dozen age-matched healthy donor repertoires from immuneACCESS served as clonality controls. This immuneACCESS table, as held by TCRdb, lists in-frame sequences with V and J called but not all clones. Of the missing ones, under half trace to an unresolved V gene in checked studies; the others have no known cause. V and J calls and clone size come straight from that table; D and trimming were deduced from the DNA. The sample profile shows about 300,000 clones; 70% to 80% of them were found once. The ten largest clones represent 5.6% of the sample.

General study outcomes and caveats: An increase in clonality was observed at ibrutinib response, with clonality remaining stable during sustained remission and falling back toward baseline at progression. Public clonotypes were rare and either shrank or stayed stable during treatment, and the rise in clonality at ibrutinib response reflected expansion of private clonotypes. Sampling times were not matched between patients in sustained remission and patients whose disease was progressing, and lymph node repertoires were not examined. At baseline, clonality was higher than in age-matched healthy donors and showed a strong correlation with circulating CD8+ T-cell counts.

The source of this sequence is a human donor with chronic lymphocytic leukemia. The material sequenced was PBMCs, taken at disease progression, from a patient treated with ibrutinib.

In nucleotides, the sequence is TGTGCCAGCAGTTCCCCAGGGGGCCCCACGGATGAGCAGTTCTTC. It specifies CASSSPGGPTDEQFF. The chain employs TRBV28 and TRBJ2-1, with 8 bases aligning to TRBD1. Looking up the germline V gene yields CDR1 MDHEN and CDR2 SYDVKM. The CDR3 has 15 amino acids, counting the end cysteine and phenylalanine. Only CDR3 DNA remains: 45 bases, in frame from the first base. After removal of 4 bases from V and 8 bases from J, the junction retains 10 bases not matched to a gene.